The clone carrying this TCR beta chain has a handful of counts. Its matching antigen is unknown. The entry originates in a study of spatial heterogeneity in lung cancer. General study results and limits: Expanded tumor TCRs that were ubiquitous appeared in blood more at resection than follow-up.

TCRdb reanalysed the 5' RACE reads using MiXCR and keeps one entry per CDR3 protein. The repertoire consists of 35,000 to 55,000 distinct CDR3 sequences, with more than 20% occurring once and the leading ten covering about 7%. The length of the CDR3 is 13 residues. Trimming left V 3 bases short and J 4 bases short, with 10 bases between. Per the germline V gene, CDR1 is DFQATT and CDR2 is SNEGSKA (reference sequence). As to time point: blood at routine non-recurrence follow-up after resection. The source is a female donor with early-stage non-small cell lung cancer. V usage is TRBV20-1 and J usage is TRBJ1-5; the D is unclear. The starting material was PBMCs, obtained at follow-up. The CDR3 protein is CSASSGPNQPQHF. For the CDR3, the DNA is TGCAGTGCTAGTAGCGGGCCGAATCAGCCCCAGCATTTT.